This is a list of T cell receptor beta chains from one sample in a study of blood T cell repertoires in COVID-19. Here immunoSEQ multiplex PCR was the method, and the copy in TCRdb shows in-frame clones only, minus some. The sample gives over 45,000 clones, roughly 91% of which show up once; 6.5% is in the top ten. The sequencing input was peripheral blood. The receptors derive from a man aged 50 to 59 with active COVID-19. Each CDR3 is given with its conserved first and last residue. The order of the fields is J gene, D gene, V gene, CDR3 DNA, CDR3 protein. D genes are given only for firm matches.

>TRBJ2-3|TRBD2|TRBV10-1
TGCGCCAGCAGTGAGCACCTAGCGGCGGGCACAGATACGCAGTATTTT
CASSEHLAAGTDTQYF
>TRBJ2-2|TRBD1|TRBV15
TGTGCCACCAGCAGAAAAGAACAGGGGGGCACCGGGGAGCTGTTTTTT
CATSRKEQGGTGELFF
>TRBJ1-1|TRBD1|TRBV6-5
TGTGCCAGCGGCTGGACAGGGGCGAACACTGAAGCTTTCTTT
CASGWTGANTEAFF
>TRBJ1-1|NA|TRBV5-1
TGCGCCAGCAGCCCTTACAGCAACACTGAAGCTTTCTTT
CASSPYSNTEAFF
>TRBJ2-7|NA|TRBV7-8
TGTGCCAGCAGCTTCGGCGGTAGCTCCTACGAGCAGTACTTC
CASSFGGSSYEQYF
>TRBJ1-1|NA|TRBV16
TGTGCCAGCAGCCTCAATTCGGTCGGGTTGAACACTGAAGCTTTCTTT
CASSLNSVGLNTEAFF
>TRBJ2-1|TRBD2|TRBV7-8
TGTGCCAGCAGCAACCAGCGGGACTTCCTCTACAATGAGCAGTTCTTC
CASSNQRDFLYNEQFF
>TRBJ2-2|TRBD1|TRBV11-3
TGTGCCAGCAGCCCTCACTGGGGACAGGGTGAGGGGAACACCGGGGAGCTGTTTTTT
CASSPHWGQGEGNTGELFF
>TRBJ2-1|NA|TRBV21-1
TGTGCCAGCAGTCCTAGCGGGACCTACAATGAGCAGTTCTTC
CASSPSGTYNEQFF
>TRBJ2-5|NA|TRBV18
TGTGCCAGCTCACGAGACAGGTTGAACCAAGAGACCCAGTACTTC
CASSRDRLNQETQYF
>TRBJ2-3|TRBD1|TRBV19
TGTGCCAGTAGTATCCTAGGACAGGGTAGCACAGATACGCAGTATTTT
CASSILGQGSTDTQYF
>TRBJ2-3|NA|TRBV23-1
TGCGCCAGGCACTCGGGTGGGACAGATACGCAGTATTTT
CARHSGGTDTQYF
>TRBJ2-6|NA|TRBV5-4
TGTGCCAGCAGCTCTCAGGGCCCTGGGGCCAACGTCCTGACTTTC
CASSSQGPGANVLTF
>TRBJ2-7|NA|TRBV27
TGTGCCAGCAGTCAGCTCGGGATCTCCTACGAGCAGTACTTC
CASSQLGISYEQYF